The TCR beta chain described here comes from a study of T cells after yellow fever vaccination. The CDR3 covers 16 residues. V gave up 2 bases and J gave up 1 base, with 13 bases separating them. CDR1 SGHTA and CDR2 FQGNSA come from the germline V gene. Each CDR3 protein is one row after TCRdb ran MiXCR on the 5' RACE reads. This sample has a few hundred thousand distinct CDR3 sequences, with around 16% found just once. The TCR comes from a man aged 18 to 30 who received the YFV17D yellow fever vaccine. The material sequenced was PBMCs, taken 5 days after the first yellow fever vaccination. The chain employs TRBV7-2 and TRBJ2-3; TRBD2 is a possible D gene (7 bases). CDR3 sequence (DNA): TGTGCCAGCAGCTTATTCACGGGGGGCCGCACAGATACGCAGTATTTT. This codes for CASSLFTGGRTDTQYF.